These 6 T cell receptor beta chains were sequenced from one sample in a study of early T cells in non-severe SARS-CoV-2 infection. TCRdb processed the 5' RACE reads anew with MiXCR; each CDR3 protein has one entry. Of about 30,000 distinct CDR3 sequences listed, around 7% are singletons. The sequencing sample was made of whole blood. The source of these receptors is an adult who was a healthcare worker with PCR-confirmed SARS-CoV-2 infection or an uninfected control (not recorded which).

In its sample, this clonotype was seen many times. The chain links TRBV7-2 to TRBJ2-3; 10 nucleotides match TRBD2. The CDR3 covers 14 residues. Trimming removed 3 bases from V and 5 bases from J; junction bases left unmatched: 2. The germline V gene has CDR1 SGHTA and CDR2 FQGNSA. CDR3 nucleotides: TGTGCCAGCAGCTTCAGCGGGGGGGGAGATACGCAGTATTTT. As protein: CASSFSGGGDTQYF.

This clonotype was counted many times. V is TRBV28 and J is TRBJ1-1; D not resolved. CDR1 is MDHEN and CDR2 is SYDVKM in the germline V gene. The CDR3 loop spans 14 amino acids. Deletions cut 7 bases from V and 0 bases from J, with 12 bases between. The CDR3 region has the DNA TGTGCCAGCACCGATAGGAGCTTGAACACTGAAGCTTTCTTT. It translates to CASTDRSLNTEAFF.

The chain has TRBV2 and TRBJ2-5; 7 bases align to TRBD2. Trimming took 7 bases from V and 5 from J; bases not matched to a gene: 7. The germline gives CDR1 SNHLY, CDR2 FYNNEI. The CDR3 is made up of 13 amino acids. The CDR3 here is CASTRDYVETQYF. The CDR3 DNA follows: TGTGCCAGCACCCGGGACTACGTGGAGACCCAGTACTTC.

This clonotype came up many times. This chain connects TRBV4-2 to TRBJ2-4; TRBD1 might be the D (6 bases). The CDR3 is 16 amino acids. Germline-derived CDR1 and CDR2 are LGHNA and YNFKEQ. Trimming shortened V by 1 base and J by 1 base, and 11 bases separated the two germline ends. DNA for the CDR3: TGTGCCAGCAGCCAAGCGACAGGTCATGCCAAAAACATTCAGTACTTC. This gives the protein CASSQATGHAKNIQYF.

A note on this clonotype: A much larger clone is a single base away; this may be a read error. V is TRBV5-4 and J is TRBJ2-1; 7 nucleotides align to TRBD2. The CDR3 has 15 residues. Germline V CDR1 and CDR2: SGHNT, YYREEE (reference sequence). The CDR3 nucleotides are TGTGCCGGCAGCTTGGTAGCGGGCATGGATCGGGAGCAGTTCTTC. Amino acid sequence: CAGSLVAGMDREQFF. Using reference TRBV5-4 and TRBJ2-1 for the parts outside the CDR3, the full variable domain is ETGVTQSPTHLIKTRGQQVTLRCSSQSGHNTVSWYQQALGQGPQFIFQYYREEENGRGNFPPRFSGLQFPNYSSELNVNALELDDSALYLCAGSLVAGMDREQFFGPGTRLTVL.

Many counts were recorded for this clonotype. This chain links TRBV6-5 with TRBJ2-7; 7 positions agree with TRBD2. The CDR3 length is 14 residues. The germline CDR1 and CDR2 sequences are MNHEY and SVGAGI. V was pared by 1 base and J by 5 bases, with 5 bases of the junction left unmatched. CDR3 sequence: CASSYYGGRNEQYF. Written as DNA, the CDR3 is TGTGCCAGCAGTTACTACGGGGGGAGGAACGAGCAGTACTTC.